One and the same sample provided the 21 T cell receptor beta chains below, sequenced in a study of CD8 T cells in ankylosing spondylitis. In TCRdb, the 5' RACE reads were re-called with MiXCR into one record per CDR3 protein. This table has around 180,000 distinct CDR3 sequences, roughly 13% appearing once. Sequencing used blood, either unsorted or a sorted T cell fraction (not recorded which). The receptors stem from a female donor with ankylosing spondylitis or in good health (not recorded which).

This clonotype was observed many times. V usage is TRBV29-1 and J usage is TRBJ2-7, with D perhaps TRBD1 (6 bases). The CDR3 covers 15 residues. In germline, CDR1 is SQVTM, CDR2 ANQGSEA. V was pared by 5 bases and J by 0 bases, with 17 bases between. The CDR3 protein is CSVYTGTQSSYEQYF. The CDR3 region has the DNA TGCAGCGTTTATACCGGGACACAGAGCTCCTACGAGCAGTACTTC.

Ten or more counts support this clonotype. The CDR3 bases are TGTGCCAGCAGTTTCAAGCTTAAAGACAATGAGCAGTTCTTC. This sequence encodes CASSFKLKDNEQFF. The chain carries TRBV12-3 or TRBV12-4 and TRBJ2-1; no clear D gene. This CDR3 has 14 amino acids. Trimming removed 3 bases from V and 5 bases from J, with 11 bases in between.

This clonotype occurred many times. As DNA, the CDR3 is TGTGCCAGCAGCTCAGCCCCGATAGCGGGTGCGACCTACGAGCAGTACTTC. This translates into CASSSAPIAGATYEQYF. The chain recombines TRBV7-9 with TRBJ2-7, with TRBD2 matching 7 bases. This CDR3 is built from 17 residues. With 4 bases clipped from V and 2 bases from J, the junction kept 14 bases outside the gene matches. Germline-derived CDR1 and CDR2 are SEHNR and FQNEAQ (reference sequence).

Ten or more counts support this clonotype. The V gene is TRBV13, the J gene TRBJ2-3; 7 bases agree with TRBD2. Germline V gene lookup returns CDR1 PRHDT and CDR2 FYEKMQ (reference sequence). The CDR3 has 12 amino acids. Losses at the gene ends were 5 bases for V and 9 bases for J; bases not matched to a gene: 5. Here the CDR3 reads CASSARTRTQYF. The CDR3 bases are TGTGCCAGCAGCGCTAGGACTAGGACGCAGTATTTT.

This clonotype was seen only a few times. This sequence joins TRBV20-1 and TRBJ2-7, with 8 bases fitting TRBD2. With V trimmed by 5 bases and J by 2 bases, 11 bases remained unmatched. This CDR3 has 15 residues. Germline CDR1 DFQATT, CDR2 SNEGSKA (reference sequence). CDR3 residues: CSAWTSKEGTYEQYF. CDR3 bases: TGCAGTGCTTGGACTAGCAAGGAGGGGACCTACGAGCAGTACTTC.

With regard to this clonotype: A much larger clone differs from this one at a single base, so this may be a read error. This sequence joins TRBV27 and TRBJ2-1; D call uncertain. Germline CDR1 MNHEY, CDR2 SMNVEV (reference sequence). The CDR3 is made up of 13 amino acids. The CDR3 region is CDSSFLDYNEQFF. CDR3 nucleotides: TGTGACAGCAGTTTTCTTGACTACAATGAGCAGTTCTTC.

This chain links TRBV29-1 with TRBJ2-7; no definite D call. Per the germline V gene, CDR1 is SQVTM and CDR2 is ANQGSEA. This CDR3 is 14 amino acids long. V lost 4 bases, J lost 0 bases, and 13 bases lay in between. CDR3: CSVGATLSSYEQYF. The CDR3 nucleotides are TGCAGCGTTGGAGCCACCCTGAGCTCCTACGAGCAGTACTTC.

This clonotype was detected many times. The chain joins TRBV15 to TRBJ2-1; 8 bases map to TRBD2. The CDR3 has 18 amino acids. Germline trimming cut 0 bases from V and 10 bases from J; bases unmatched to any gene: 17. CDR1 and CDR2 from the germline V gene are LNHNV and YYDKDF (reference sequence). Written as DNA, the CDR3 is TGTGCCACCAGCAGAGATCGCGGGAGCGGGAGTGGGCCCAAAGAGCAGTTCTTC. It codes for CATSRDRGSGSGPKEQFF.

This clonotype came up many times. The chain couples TRBV28 to TRBJ1-1, with TRBD1 as a possible D gene (6 bases). V lost 7 bases and J 1 base, leaving 16 bases between the germline ends. The CDR3 has 15 amino acids. Germline CDR1 reads MDHEN; CDR2 reads SYDVKM. The CDR3 nucleotides are TGTGCCAGCACCACGGAAGGGGGGGCGAACACTGAAGCTTTCTTT. This gives the protein CASTTEGGANTEAFF.

This clonotype was counted ten times or more. The chain links TRBV7-9 to TRBJ1-1; D may be TRBD1 (5 bases). The CDR3 runs to 12 residues. Per germline, CDR1 SEHNR and CDR2 FQNEAQ (reference sequence). Trimming removed 3 bases from V and 4 bases from J, with 6 bases in between. The CDR3 loop reads CASSFGTTEAFF. CDR3 DNA: TGTGCCAGCAGCTTCGGGACCACTGAAGCTTTCTTT.

This clonotype was detected only a few times. The gene calls are TRBV24-1 and TRBJ2-1; 8 bases fit TRBD2. Germline V lookup: CDR1 KGHDR, CDR2 SFDVKD. This CDR3 is built from 17 residues. After removal of 3 bases from V and 6 bases from J, the junction contained 12 bases not matched to a gene. CDR3 nucleotides: TGTGCCACCAGTGATCCCCGAGGTAGCGGGAACCTCAATGAGCAGTTCTTC. It translates to CATSDPRGSGNLNEQFF.

The sample holds many counts of this clonotype. The rearrangement links TRBV27 to TRBJ2-3; no definite D call. CDR3 size: 16 residues. Trimming took 0 bases from V and 0 from J, leaving 10 bases between them. The V gene's germline CDR1 is MNHEY and CDR2 SMNVEV (reference sequence). CDR3 nucleotides: TGTGCCAGCAGTTTATCGAGCAGTATTAGCACAGATACGCAGTATTTT. Its protein product is CASSLSSSISTDTQYF.

V is TRBV20-1 and J is TRBJ1-5, with TRBD1 as a possible D gene (6 bases). Trimming took 3 bases from V and 8 from J, leaving 23 bases between them. Germline lookup yields CDR1 DFQATT and CDR2 SNEGSKA (reference sequence). This CDR3 is built from 16 residues. CDR3 nucleotides: TGCAGTGCTAGGGATCCGCTGGGGGGGACAATCAAGCCCCAGCATTTT. It encodes CSARDPLGGTIKPQHF.

The chain recombines TRBV20-1 with TRBJ2-3; D gene unclear. V was trimmed by 4 bases and J by 5 bases, leaving 10 bases between them. There are 12 residues in the CDR3. Germline-derived CDR1 and CDR2 are DFQATT and SNEGSKA (reference sequence). The CDR3, as DNA: TGCAGTGCTATGCCCCCAATAGATACGCAGTATTTT. Its translation is CSAMPPIDTQYF.

V usage is TRBV7-9 and J usage is TRBJ1-1; D is possibly TRBD1 (5 bases). With 4 bases removed from V and 7 bases from J, the gap between germline ends came to 7 bases. In germline, CDR1 is SEHNR, CDR2 FQNEAQ (reference sequence). The CDR3 runs 11 residues. DNA for the CDR3: TGTGCCAGCAGCTATACAGGTGAAGCTTTCTTT. Amino acids: CASSYTGEAFF.

A few counts support this clonotype. The J gene is TRBJ2-7, the V gene TRBV7-9; TRBD1 matches at 9 bases. V lost 5 bases, J lost 3 bases, and 8 bases stayed unmatched. The CDR3 contains 15 residues. CDR1 is SEHNR, CDR2 FQNEAQ, per germline (reference sequence). Here the CDR3 reads CASSHSGTGIYEQYF. CDR3 bases: TGTGCCAGCAGCCACTCCGGGACAGGGATCTACGAGCAGTACTTC.

This clonotype was counted at least ten times. V gene TRBV6-2 or TRBV6-3 combines with J gene TRBJ2-1; possibly TRBD1 or TRBD2 for D (5 bases each). This CDR3 has 14 residues. Trimming removed 7 bases from V and 6 bases from J, with 16 bases in between. From germline, CDR1 is MNHEY and CDR2 SVGEGT. Here the CDR3 reads CASTPGRQFNEQFF. Written as DNA, the CDR3 is TGTGCCAGCACCCCGGGACGGCAGTTCAATGAGCAGTTCTTC.

V and J are TRBV7-2 and TRBJ2-5; no firm D call. The CDR3 consists of 13 residues. CDR1 SGHTA and CDR2 FQGNSA come from the germline V gene. The V gene lost 4 bases and the J gene lost 5 bases, with 11 bases spanning the gap. CDR3 nucleotides: TGTGCCAGCAGCTCCGTAGGGTCGGAGACCCAGTACTTC. This translates into CASSSVGSETQYF.

This chain links TRBV7-2 with TRBJ2-7; tentatively, D is TRBD2 (5 bases). V lost 6 bases, J lost 4 bases, and 16 bases lay in between. Germline CDR1 SGHTA, CDR2 FQGNSA. This CDR3 region has 14 residues. The CDR3 DNA sequence: TGTGCCAGCAGTACTAGAAGTTCGACTTACGAGCAGTACTTC. Translated: CASSTRSSTYEQYF.

This clonotype was detected ten times or more. The rearrangement uses TRBV9 and TRBJ1-1, with no clear D. Trimming stripped 3 bases from V and 2 bases from J, with 11 bases between. Germline lookup yields CDR1 SGDLS and CDR2 YYNGEE. CDR3 length: 14 amino acids. Written as DNA, the CDR3 is TGTGCCAGCAGCGGCGGGTTGTTAAACACTGAAGCTTTCTTT. Amino acid sequence: CASSGGLLNTEAFF.

This clonotype appeared many times. V gene TRBV7-3 combines with J gene TRBJ2-7; 8 nucleotides align to TRBD2. Germline V gives CDR1 SGHTA, CDR2 FQGTGA. This CDR3 spans 15 amino acids. Trimming took 5 bases from V and 3 from J; bases not matched to a gene: 9. The CDR3 protein is CASSAASGSIYEQYF. The CDR3, as DNA: TGTGCCAGCAGCGCCGCTAGCGGGTCGATCTACGAGCAGTACTTC.